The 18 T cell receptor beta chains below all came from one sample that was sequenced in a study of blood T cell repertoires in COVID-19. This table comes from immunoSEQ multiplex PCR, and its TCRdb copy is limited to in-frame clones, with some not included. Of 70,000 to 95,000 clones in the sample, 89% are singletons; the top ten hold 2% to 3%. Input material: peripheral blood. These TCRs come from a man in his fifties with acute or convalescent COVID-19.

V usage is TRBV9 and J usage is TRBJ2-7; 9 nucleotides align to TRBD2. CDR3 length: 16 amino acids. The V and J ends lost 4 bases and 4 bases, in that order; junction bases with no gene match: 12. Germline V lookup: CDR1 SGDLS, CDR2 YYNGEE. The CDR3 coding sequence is TGTGCCAGCAGCATAGGGCCTAGCGGGGTCACTTACGAGCAGTACTTC. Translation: CASSIGPSGVTYEQYF.

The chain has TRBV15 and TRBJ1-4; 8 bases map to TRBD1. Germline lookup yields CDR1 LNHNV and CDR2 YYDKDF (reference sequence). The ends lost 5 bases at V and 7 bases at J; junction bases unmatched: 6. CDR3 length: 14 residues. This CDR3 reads CATSFDRGGEKLFF. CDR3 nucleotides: TGTGCCACCAGCTTCGACAGGGGTGGTGAAAAACTGTTTTTT.

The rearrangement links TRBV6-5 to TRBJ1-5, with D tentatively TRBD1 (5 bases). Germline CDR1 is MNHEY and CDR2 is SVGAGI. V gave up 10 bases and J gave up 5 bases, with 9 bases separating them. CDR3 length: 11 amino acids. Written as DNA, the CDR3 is TGTGCCACCGGGGGGGATCAGCCCCAGCATTTT. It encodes CATGGDQPQHF.

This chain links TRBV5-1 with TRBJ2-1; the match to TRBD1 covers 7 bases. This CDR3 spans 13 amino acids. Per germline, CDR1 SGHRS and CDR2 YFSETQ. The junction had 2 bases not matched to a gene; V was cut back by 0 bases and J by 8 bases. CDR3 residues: CASSLGQGDEQFF. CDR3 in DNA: TGCGCCAGCAGCTTGGGACAGGGCGATGAGCAGTTCTTC. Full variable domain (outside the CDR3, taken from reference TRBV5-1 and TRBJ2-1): KAGVTQTPRYLIKTRGQQVTLSCSPISGHRSVSWYQQTPGQGLQFLFEYFSETQRNKGNFPGRFSGRQFSNSRSEMNVSTLELGDSALYLCASSLGQGDEQFFGPGTRLTVL.

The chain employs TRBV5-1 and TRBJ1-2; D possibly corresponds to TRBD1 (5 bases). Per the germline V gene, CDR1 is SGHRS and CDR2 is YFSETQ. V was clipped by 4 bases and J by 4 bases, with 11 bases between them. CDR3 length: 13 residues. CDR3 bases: TGCGCCAGCAGCCCTGGGAGGGGCTATGGCTACACCTTC. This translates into CASSPGRGYGYTF.

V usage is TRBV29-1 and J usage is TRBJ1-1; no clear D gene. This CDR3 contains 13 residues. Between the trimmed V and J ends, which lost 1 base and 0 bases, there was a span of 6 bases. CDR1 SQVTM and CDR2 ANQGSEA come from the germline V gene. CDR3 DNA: TGCAGCGTTGAAGTTTCAGTGAACACTGAAGCTTTCTTT. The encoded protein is CSVEVSVNTEAFF. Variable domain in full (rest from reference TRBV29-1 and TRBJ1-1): SAVISQKPSRDICQRGTSLTIQCQVDSQVTMMFWYRQQPGQSLTLIATANQGSEATYESGFVIDKFPISRPNLTFSTLTVSNMSPEDSSIYLCSVEVSVNTEAFFGQGTRLTVV.

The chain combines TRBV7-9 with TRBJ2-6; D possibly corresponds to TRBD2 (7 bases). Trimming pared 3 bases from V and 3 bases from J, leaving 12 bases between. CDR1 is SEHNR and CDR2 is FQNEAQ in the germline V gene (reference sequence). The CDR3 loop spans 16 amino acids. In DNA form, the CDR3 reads TGTGCCAGCAGCTTCTGGGGGGGCTTTGGGGCCAACGTCCTGACTTTC. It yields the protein CASSFWGGFGANVLTF.

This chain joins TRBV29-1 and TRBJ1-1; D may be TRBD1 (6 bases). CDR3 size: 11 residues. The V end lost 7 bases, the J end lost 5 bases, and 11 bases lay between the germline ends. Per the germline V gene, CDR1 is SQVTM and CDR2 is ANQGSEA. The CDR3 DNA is TGCAGCGGGGCACAGGGTACTGAAGCTTTCTTT. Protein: CSGAQGTEAFF.

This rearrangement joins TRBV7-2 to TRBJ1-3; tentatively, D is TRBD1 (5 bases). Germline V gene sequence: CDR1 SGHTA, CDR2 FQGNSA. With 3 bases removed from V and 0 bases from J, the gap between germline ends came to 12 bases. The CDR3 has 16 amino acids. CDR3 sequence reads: CASSFSPGLSGNTIYF. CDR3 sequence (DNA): TGTGCCAGCAGCTTCTCTCCAGGGCTCTCTGGAAACACCATATATTTT.

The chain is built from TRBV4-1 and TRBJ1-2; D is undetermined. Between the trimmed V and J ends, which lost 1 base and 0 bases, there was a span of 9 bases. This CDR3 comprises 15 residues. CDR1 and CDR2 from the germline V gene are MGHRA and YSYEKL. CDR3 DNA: TGCGCCAGCAGCCAAGGGCAGGCCCCTAACTATGGCTACACCTTC. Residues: CASSQGQAPNYGYTF.

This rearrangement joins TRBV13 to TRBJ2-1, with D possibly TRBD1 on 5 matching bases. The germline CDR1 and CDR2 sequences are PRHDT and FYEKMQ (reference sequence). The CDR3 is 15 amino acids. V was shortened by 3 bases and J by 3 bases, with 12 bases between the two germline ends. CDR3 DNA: TGTGCCAGCAGCTTCACTACCAGGGTCTACAATGAGCAGTTCTTC. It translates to CASSFTTRVYNEQFF.

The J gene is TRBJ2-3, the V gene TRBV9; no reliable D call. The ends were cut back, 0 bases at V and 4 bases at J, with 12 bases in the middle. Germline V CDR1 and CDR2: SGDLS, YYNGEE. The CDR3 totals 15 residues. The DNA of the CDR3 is TGTGCCAGCAGCGTAGATGTCGGTTTCGCAGATACGCAGTATTTT. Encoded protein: CASSVDVGFADTQYF.

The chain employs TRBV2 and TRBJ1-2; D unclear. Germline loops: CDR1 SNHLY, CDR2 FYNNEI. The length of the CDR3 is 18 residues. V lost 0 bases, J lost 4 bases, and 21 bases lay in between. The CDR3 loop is CASSEALPGEWEVYGYTF. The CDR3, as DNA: TGTGCCAGCAGTGAAGCGCTTCCCGGGGAGTGGGAGGTCTATGGCTACACCTTC.

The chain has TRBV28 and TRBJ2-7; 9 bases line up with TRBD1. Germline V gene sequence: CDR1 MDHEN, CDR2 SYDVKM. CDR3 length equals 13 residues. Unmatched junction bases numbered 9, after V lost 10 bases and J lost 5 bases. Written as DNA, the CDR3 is TGTGCCATCTCCGGGACAGGGTTCGACGAGCAGTACTTC. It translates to CAISGTGFDEQYF.

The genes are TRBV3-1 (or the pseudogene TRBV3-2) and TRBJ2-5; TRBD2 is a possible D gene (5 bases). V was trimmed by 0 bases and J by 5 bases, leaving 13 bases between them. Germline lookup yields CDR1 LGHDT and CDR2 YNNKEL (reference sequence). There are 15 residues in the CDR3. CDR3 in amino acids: CASSQDLSSRETQYF. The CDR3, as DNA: TGTGCCAGCAGCCAAGATCTATCTAGCCGGGAGACCCAGTACTTC.

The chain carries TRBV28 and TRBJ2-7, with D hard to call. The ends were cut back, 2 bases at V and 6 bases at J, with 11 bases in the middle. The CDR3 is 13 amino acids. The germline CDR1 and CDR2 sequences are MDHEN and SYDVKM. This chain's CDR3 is CASSLVGSGEQYF. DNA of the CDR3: TGTGCCAGCAGTTTAGTGGGCAGTGGCGAGCAGTACTTC. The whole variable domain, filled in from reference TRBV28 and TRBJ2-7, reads DVKVTQSSRYLVKRTGEKVFLECVQDMDHENMFWYRQDPGLGLRLIYFSYDVKMKEKGDIPEGYSVSREKKERFSLILESASTNQTSMYLCASSLVGSGEQYFGPGTRLTVT.

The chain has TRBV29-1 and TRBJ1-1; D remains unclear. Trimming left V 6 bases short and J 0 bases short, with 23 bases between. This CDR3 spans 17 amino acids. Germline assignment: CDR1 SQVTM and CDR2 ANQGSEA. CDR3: CSVVFLGRRAMNTEAFF. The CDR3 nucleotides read TGCAGCGTGGTATTCCTAGGGCGGCGGGCCATGAACACTGAAGCTTTCTTT.

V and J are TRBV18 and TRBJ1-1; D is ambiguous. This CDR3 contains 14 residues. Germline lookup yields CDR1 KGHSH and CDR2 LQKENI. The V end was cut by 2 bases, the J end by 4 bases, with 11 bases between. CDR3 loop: CASSPSPPATEAFF. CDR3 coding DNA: TGTGCCAGCTCACCAAGCCCTCCCGCCACTGAAGCTTTCTTT. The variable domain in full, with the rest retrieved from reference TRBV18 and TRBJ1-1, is NAGVMQNPRHLVRRRGQEARLRCSPMKGHSHVYWYRQLPEEGLKFMVYLQKENIIDESGMPKERFSAEFPKEGPSILRIQQVVRGDSAAYFCASSPSPPATEAFFGQGTRLTVV.